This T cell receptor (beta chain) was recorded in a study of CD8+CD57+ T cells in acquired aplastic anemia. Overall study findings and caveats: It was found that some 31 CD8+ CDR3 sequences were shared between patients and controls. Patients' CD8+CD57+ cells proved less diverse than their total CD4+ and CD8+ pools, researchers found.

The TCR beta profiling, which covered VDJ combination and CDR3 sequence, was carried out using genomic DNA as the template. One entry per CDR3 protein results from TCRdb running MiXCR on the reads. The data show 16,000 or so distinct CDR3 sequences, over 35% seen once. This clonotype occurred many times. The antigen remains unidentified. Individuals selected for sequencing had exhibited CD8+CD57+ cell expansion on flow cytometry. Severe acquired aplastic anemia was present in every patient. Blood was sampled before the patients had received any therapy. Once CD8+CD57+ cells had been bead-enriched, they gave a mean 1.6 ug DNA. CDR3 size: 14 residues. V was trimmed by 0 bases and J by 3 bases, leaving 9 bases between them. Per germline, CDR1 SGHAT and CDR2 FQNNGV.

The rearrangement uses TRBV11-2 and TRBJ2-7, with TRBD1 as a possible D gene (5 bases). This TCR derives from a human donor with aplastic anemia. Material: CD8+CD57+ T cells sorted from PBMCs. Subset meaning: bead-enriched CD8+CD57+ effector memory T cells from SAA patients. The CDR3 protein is CASSLEQGGYEQYF. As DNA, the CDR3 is TGTGCCAGCAGCTTAGAGCAGGGTGGCTACGAGCAGTACTTC.